The T cell receptor (beta chain) under discussion was sequenced for a study of shared clonotypes between healthy human individuals. Positively selected for CCR7, the CD45RO-negative cells used as naive CD8 cells excluded terminally differentiated effector memory CD45RA+ cells. This CDR3 spans 15 amino acids. Germline assignment: CDR1 SGHTA and CDR2 FQGNSA. V was trimmed by 1 base and J by 7 bases, leaving 16 bases between them. General observations from the study: Non-shared clonotypes had lower generation probabilities than those shared by all four donors. The naive CD4 repertoires of a few donors were compared, and around 4.7% of clonotypes were shared.

Measured with immunoSEQ multiplex PCR; TCRdb has only the in-frame clones, and not every one. The sample yields roughly 770,000 clones, roughly 96% seen once. As regards this clone: The antigen is undetermined.

Material for sequencing was naive CD8+ T cells sorted from blood. The TCR originated in a man aged 25-45 years in good health. The chain uses TRBV7-2 and TRBJ1-1; D is undetermined. The CDR3 DNA sequence: TGTGCCAGCAGCTTAGTCTCCCGTACGGGTGATGAAGCTTTCTTT. Its translation is CASSLVSRTGDEAFF.